The 15 T cell receptor beta chains listed next were all sequenced from one sample in a study of blood T cell repertoires in COVID-19. The table came from immunoSEQ multiplex PCR; TCRdb's copy has only in-frame clones and leaves some out. The sample consists of a few hundred thousand clones, around 90% of them appearing once. Sequenced input: peripheral blood. Receptors were obtained from a woman between 70 and 85 years old with active or convalescent COVID-19.

The J gene is TRBJ1-1, the V gene TRBV6-5; no reliable D call. The germline V and J ends were trimmed by 1 base and 1 base, with 7 bases remaining between them. Germline-derived CDR1 and CDR2 are MNHEY and SVGAGI. The CDR3 totals 14 residues. The CDR3 spells CASSYWAKNTEAFF. The CDR3 nucleotides read TGTGCCAGCAGTTACTGGGCTAAGAACACTGAAGCTTTCTTT.

The rearrangement uses TRBV4-1 and TRBJ2-7, with TRBD2 matching over 10 bases. V shed 4 bases, J shed 3 bases, and the junction held 6 bases outside the gene matches. Germline assignment: CDR1 MGHRA and CDR2 YSYEKL. The CDR3 contains 15 residues. The CDR3 sequence: CASSLTAGGDYEQYF. The DNA of the CDR3 is TGCGCCAGCAGCCTAACAGCGGGGGGGGACTACGAGCAGTACTTC.

This clone was detected once. Sequence at one end of the junction differs from germline and may be a read error. The genes are TRBV6-5 and TRBJ1-4; no clear D gene. This CDR3 has 11 residues. The germline V gene encodes CDR1 MNHEY and CDR2 SVGAGI. The CDR3 protein is CARPRWKNLFF. The CDR3 DNA sequence: TGTGCCAGGCCGAGGTGGAAAAACCTGTTTTTT.

This clone was seen once. The J gene is TRBJ1-6, the V gene TRBV5-1; TRBD1 is a possible D gene (5 bases). V was cut by 7 bases and J by 6 bases, with 14 bases left in between. CDR1 is SGHRS, CDR2 YFSETQ, per germline. The CDR3 consists of 14 residues. The CDR3 DNA reads as TGCGCCAGCGGGGATACCAGGGCTAATTCACCCCTCCACTTT. This encodes CASGDTRANSPLHF. Variable domain in full (rest from reference TRBV5-1 and TRBJ1-6): KAGVTQTPRYLIKTRGQQVTLSCSPISGHRSVSWYQQTPGQGLQFLFEYFSETQRNKGNFPGRFSGRQFSNSRSEMNVSTLELGDSALYLCASGDTRANSPLHFGNGTRLTVT.

This chain uses TRBV6-5 with TRBJ2-7; 8 nucleotides align to TRBD1. Germline V gives CDR1 MNHEY, CDR2 SVGAGI. The CDR3 covers 15 residues. The ends lost 10 bases at V and 1 base at J; junction bases unmatched: 12. The CDR3 is CAIATGTGVSYEQYF. DNA for the CDR3: TGTGCCATCGCTACGGGGACAGGAGTTTCCTACGAGCAGTACTTC.

The chain is built from TRBV6-6 and TRBJ1-2; unclear D gene. V shed 8 bases and J shed 3 bases, with 16 bases lying between them. This CDR3 has 14 amino acids. Germline V gene data show CDR1 as MNHNY and CDR2 as SVGAGI (reference sequence). The CDR3 sequence is CASSQSGDHYGYTF. In DNA form, the CDR3 reads TGTGCCAGCTCCCAATCGGGAGATCACTATGGCTACACCTTC.

The chain links TRBV19 to TRBJ2-1; D not certain. V shed 7 bases and J shed 1 base, with 5 bases lying between them. The CDR3 covers 12 residues. Germline V gene data show CDR1 as LNHDA and CDR2 as SQIVND (reference sequence). CDR3 loop: CASMASYNEQFF. CDR3 DNA sequence: TGTGCCAGTATGGCTTCCTACAATGAGCAGTTCTTC.

The chain recombines TRBV6-5 with TRBJ1-2; 8 nucleotides match TRBD1. The CDR3 runs to 11 residues. Trimming took 11 bases from V and 11 from J; bases not matched to a gene: 10. Germline values: CDR1 MNHEY, CDR2 SVGAGI. The CDR3 loop is CAGRQGAWYTF. The CDR3 nucleotides read TGTGCCGGAAGGCAGGGGGCGTGGTACACCTTC.

The chain carries TRBV10-1 and TRBJ1-2; 9 bases fit TRBD1. CDR1 and CDR2 from the germline V gene are WNHNN and SYGVQD (reference sequence). The CDR3 runs to 13 residues. V lost 9 bases to trimming and J lost 3 bases; unmatched junction nucleotides: 5. The CDR3, as DNA: TGCGCCAGTCAGGGACAGGGCGACTATGGCTACACCTTC. Amino acid sequence: CASQGQGDYGYTF.

The chain joins TRBV7-2 to TRBJ2-2, with 8 positions matching TRBD1. The CDR3 loop spans 15 amino acids. CDR1 is SGHTA, CDR2 FQGNSA, per germline. V trimming: 4 bases; J trimming: 5 bases; junction bases outside the gene matches: 6. The CDR3 here is CASSSGQGGTGELFF. The CDR3 bases are TGTGCCAGCAGCTCTGGACAGGGAGGAACCGGGGAGCTGTTTTTT.

This chain connects TRBV10-2 to TRBJ1-3, with D tentatively TRBD1 (5 bases). V lost 3 bases and J lost 2, with 14 bases in between. The length of the CDR3 is 16 residues. Germline loops: CDR1 WSHSY, CDR2 SAAADI. CDR3 region: CASSEFWGSTGNTIYF. CDR3 in DNA: TGCGCCAGCAGTGAATTTTGGGGCTCAACTGGAAACACCATATATTTT.

The genes are TRBV3-1 (or the pseudogene TRBV3-2) and TRBJ1-5, with 7 bases aligning to TRBD1. V shed 2 bases and J 0 bases; nucleotides not matched to a gene: 1. Germline loops: CDR1 LGHDT, CDR2 YNNKEL (reference sequence). The CDR3 totals 15 residues. The CDR3 bases are TGTGCCAGCAGCCAACGGACAGGTAGCAATCAGCCCCAGCATTTT. This translates into CASSQRTGSNQPQHF.

The rearrangement uses TRBV5-4 and TRBJ1-1; D is uncertain. This CDR3 comprises 15 residues. Germline-derived CDR1 and CDR2 are SGHNT and YYREEE (reference sequence). V lost 0 bases to trimming and J lost 2 bases, with 11 bases between them. In nucleotides, the CDR3 is TGTGCCAGCAGCTTGGACTACGTAGCCAACACTGAAGCTTTCTTT. Amino acid sequence: CASSLDYVANTEAFF. Full variable domain (missing parts from reference TRBV5-4 and TRBJ1-1): ETGVTQSPTHLIKTRGQQVTLRCSSQSGHNTVSWYQQALGQGPQFIFQYYREEENGRGNFPPRFSGLQFPNYSSELNVNALELDDSALYLCASSLDYVANTEAFFGQGTRLTVV.

The rearrangement links TRBV3-1 (or the pseudogene TRBV3-2) to TRBJ2-2; D is unresolved. V was trimmed by 4 bases and J by 1 base, leaving 13 bases between them. Germline V gives CDR1 LGHDT, CDR2 YNNKEL (reference sequence). The CDR3 consists of 16 residues. Written as DNA, the CDR3 is TGTGCCAGCAGCCTGCGTACCGGGTTGAACACCGGGGAGCTGTTTTTT. Its protein product is CASSLRTGLNTGELFF.

The chain joins TRBV27 to TRBJ1-6, with 10 bases matching TRBD1. This CDR3 is 14 amino acids long. V lost 6 bases, J lost 10 bases, and 6 bases stayed unmatched. In germline, CDR1 is MNHEY, CDR2 SMNVEV (reference sequence). The CDR3 region is CASRPGQGGSPLHF. CDR3 DNA: TGTGCCAGCAGACCTGGACAGGGGGGGTCACCCCTCCACTTT.